Here is one TCR beta chain with its context. These data come from a study of human T cells and chemical hapten exposure. Time point: pre-sensitization, week 0. The treatment here: therapeutic diphenylcyclopropenone sensitization with weekly scalp DPC. TCRdb passed the RACE reads through MiXCR, listing each CDR3 protein once. Of some 360,000 distinct CDR3 sequences in the sample, approximately 5.1% were seen once. V lost 9 bases and J lost 0, with 21 bases in between. The CDR3 has 17 residues. This receptor was obtained from a woman aged 50 to 65 with alopecia areata. Some clones in this sample may be carry-over from other donors' samples. The sample in question was whole blood, obtained in connection with sensitization to the hapten diphenylcyclopropenone (DPC). The gene calls are TRBV12-3 or TRBV12-4 and TRBJ2-4; D is unresolved. CDR3 residues: CARPPESGRIAKNIQYF. The CDR3 coding sequence is TGTGCCAGGCCGCCGGAGAGTGGGCGGATAGCCAAAAACATTCAGTACTTC.